This T cell receptor beta chain was captured in a study of cytomegalovirus exposure and HLA in healthy donors. Findings and caveats of the study: Through in vitro validation, a few CMV-associated chains were shown to be specific for CMV antigens. The study designated about 160 TCR beta chains cytomegalovirus-associated.

The CDR3 runs 14 residues. Unmatched junction bases numbered 1, after V lost 1 base and J lost 2 bases. CDR1 is SGHVS and CDR2 is FQNEAQ in the germline V gene. With 60 Vbeta and 13 Jbeta primers, the PCR was carried out. Assay: immunoSEQ multiplex PCR; the TCRdb copy retains only in-frame clones and omits some. Found here are some 110,000 clones, over 60% of them singletons; the top ten hold approximately 8.2%. Worth noting for this clone: Its antigen is unknown.

This TCR was sampled from a man in his forties or fifties in good health and CMV-seropositive. Sequencing used PBMCs. This sequence joins TRBV7-8 and TRBJ1-2, with 7 bases aligning to TRBD1. CDR3 sequence reads: CASSLGGQNYGYTF. The CDR3 DNA follows: TGTGCCAGCAGCTTAGGGGGACAGAACTATGGCTACACCTTC.